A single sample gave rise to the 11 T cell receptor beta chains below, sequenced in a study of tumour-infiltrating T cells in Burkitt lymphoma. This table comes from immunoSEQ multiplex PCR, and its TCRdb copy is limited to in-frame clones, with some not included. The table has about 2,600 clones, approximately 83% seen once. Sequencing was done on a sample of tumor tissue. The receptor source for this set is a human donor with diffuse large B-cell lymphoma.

Here the CDR3 DNA reads TGCAGTGCTGCACAGGACACTGAAGCTTTCTTT. Translated, it gives CSAAQDTEAFF. The V gene is TRBV20-1, the J gene TRBJ1-1; D perhaps matches TRBD1 (5 bases). V was cut by 5 bases and J by 3 bases, with 7 bases left in between. The CDR3 loop spans 11 amino acids. The germline V gene encodes CDR1 DFQATT and CDR2 SNEGSKA (reference sequence).

Written as DNA, the CDR3 is TGCAGTGCTGGCTCGGGCGAGCAGTACTTC. Protein product: CSAGSGEQYF. The chain uses TRBV20-1 and TRBJ2-7; D gene uncertain. Germline CDR1 and CDR2: DFQATT and SNEGSKA (reference sequence). This CDR3 region has 10 residues. Trimming cost V 5 bases and J 6 bases, with 8 bases left between them.

The CDR3: CASSSPFPGPPQFF. In DNA form, the CDR3 reads TGTGCCAGCAGCTCCCCGTTCCCAGGCCCTCCACAGTTCTTC. The rearrangement links TRBV7-2 to TRBJ2-1; unclear D gene. This CDR3 is built from 14 residues. The germline CDR1 and CDR2 sequences are SGHTA and FQGNSA. Trimming pared 4 bases from V and 13 bases from J, leaving 20 bases between.

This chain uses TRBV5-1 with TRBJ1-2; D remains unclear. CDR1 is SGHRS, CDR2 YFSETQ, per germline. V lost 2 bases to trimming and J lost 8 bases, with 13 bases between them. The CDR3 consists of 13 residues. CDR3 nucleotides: TGCGCCAGCAGCTTCGGTGACCCCGGGGGCTACACCTTC. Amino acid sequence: CASSFGDPGGYTF.

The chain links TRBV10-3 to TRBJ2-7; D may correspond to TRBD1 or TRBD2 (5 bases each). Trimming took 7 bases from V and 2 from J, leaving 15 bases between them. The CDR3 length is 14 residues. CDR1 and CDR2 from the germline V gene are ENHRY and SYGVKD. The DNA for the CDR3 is TGTGCCATCATGTCCGGGACGCTAACCTACGAGCAGTACTTC. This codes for CAIMSGTLTYEQYF.

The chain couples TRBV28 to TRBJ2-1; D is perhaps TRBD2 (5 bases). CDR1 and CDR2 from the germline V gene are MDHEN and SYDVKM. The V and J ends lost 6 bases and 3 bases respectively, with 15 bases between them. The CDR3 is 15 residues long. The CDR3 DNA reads TGTGCCAGCAGGACCAGGACTCTCAGCTACAATGAGCAGTTCTTC. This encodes CASRTRTLSYNEQFF.

CDR3: CASSASGTVKETQYF. The DNA of the CDR3 is TGTGCCAGCAGCGCTTCAGGGACAGTAAAAGAGACCCAGTACTTC. This chain links TRBV9 with TRBJ2-5, with 7 bases aligning to TRBD1. Trimming at V came to 3 bases and at J to 3 bases, leaving 8 bases not matched to a gene. This CDR3 is 15 amino acids long. CDR1 and CDR2 from the germline V gene are SGDLS and YYNGEE.

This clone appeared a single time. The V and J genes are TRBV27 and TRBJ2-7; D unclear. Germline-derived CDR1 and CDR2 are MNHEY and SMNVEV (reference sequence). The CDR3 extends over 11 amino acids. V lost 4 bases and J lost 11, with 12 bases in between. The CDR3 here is CASSSTPSKYF. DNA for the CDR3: TGTGCCAGCAGTTCGACACCCAGCAAGTACTTC.

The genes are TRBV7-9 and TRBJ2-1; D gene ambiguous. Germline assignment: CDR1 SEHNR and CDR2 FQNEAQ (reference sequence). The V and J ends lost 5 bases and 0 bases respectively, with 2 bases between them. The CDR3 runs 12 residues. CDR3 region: CASSLSYNEQFF. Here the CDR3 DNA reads TGTGCCAGCAGCCTCTCCTACAATGAGCAGTTCTTC.

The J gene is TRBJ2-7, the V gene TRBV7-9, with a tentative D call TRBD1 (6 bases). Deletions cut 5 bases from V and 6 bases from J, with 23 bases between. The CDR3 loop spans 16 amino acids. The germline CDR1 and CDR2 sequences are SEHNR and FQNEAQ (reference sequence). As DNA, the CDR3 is TGTGCCAGCAGCCCCGAACGCCGGGACACTAAAGGCGAGCAGTACTTC. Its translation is CASSPERRDTKGEQYF.

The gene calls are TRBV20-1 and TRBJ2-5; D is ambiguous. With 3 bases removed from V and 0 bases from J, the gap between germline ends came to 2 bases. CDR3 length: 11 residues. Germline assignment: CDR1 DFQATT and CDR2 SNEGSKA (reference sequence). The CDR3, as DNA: TGCAGTGCTAGGCACCAAGAGACCCAGTACTTC. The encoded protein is CSARHQETQYF.